These 20 T cell receptor beta chains share one sample of origin, sequenced in a study of cytomegalovirus exposure and HLA in healthy donors. PCR used 60 Vbeta primers and 13 Jbeta primers. Assay: immunoSEQ multiplex PCR; the TCRdb copy retains only in-frame clones and omits some. The repertoire holds roughly 120,000 clones, with 55% to 75% as singletons. The sequencing sample was made of PBMCs. Receptors were obtained from a woman aged 40 to 55 in good health and CMV-seropositive.

This clone came up a few times. The CDR3 protein is CASSQDPRPRGLGDTQYF. CDR3 nucleotides: TGTGCCAGCAGCCAAGATCCAAGGCCAAGAGGATTAGGAGATACGCAGTATTTT. The chain couples TRBV4-2 to TRBJ2-3; D not resolved. CDR1 and CDR2 from the germline V gene are LGHNA and YNFKEQ. The CDR3 spans 18 residues. Between the trimmed V and J ends, which lost 0 bases and 5 bases, there was a span of 21 bases.

This rearrangement joins TRBV5-6 to TRBJ2-5, with D possibly being TRBD1 (5 bases). The CDR3 length is 14 residues. V was pared by 1 base and J by 5 bases, with 12 bases between. Germline CDR1 is SGHDT and CDR2 is YYEEEE. The CDR3 region is CASSLPEGAETQYF. CDR3 nucleotides: TGTGCCAGCAGCTTGCCCGAAGGGGCCGAGACCCAGTACTTC.

CDR3 amino acids: CASSLSQRTEAFF. DNA for the CDR3: TGTGCCAGCAGCTTATCACAGCGGACTGAAGCTTTCTTT. The chain recombines TRBV7-6 with TRBJ1-1; D gene unclear. This CDR3 is built from 13 residues. Per germline, CDR1 SGHVS and CDR2 FNYEAQ. The V and J ends lost 2 bases and 5 bases respectively, with 9 bases between them.

V is TRBV19 and J is TRBJ2-2; a possible D gene is TRBD1 (6 bases). The CDR3 is made up of 15 amino acids. Per the germline V gene, CDR1 is LNHDA and CDR2 is SQIVND (reference sequence). V was cut by 6 bases and J by 2 bases, with 13 bases left in between. This CDR3 reads CASRPRTDNTGELFF. In DNA form, the CDR3 reads TGTGCCAGTAGACCCAGGACAGACAACACCGGGGAGCTGTTTTTT.

The chain joins TRBV7-2 to TRBJ2-7; maybe TRBD2 (6 bases). The CDR3 loop spans 14 amino acids. The V gene lost 4 bases and the J gene lost 6 bases, with 16 bases spanning the gap. The germline CDR1 and CDR2 sequences are SGHTA and FQGNSA. CDR3 sequence: CASSSNRDSFEQYF. As DNA, the CDR3 is TGTGCCAGCAGCTCGAACCGGGACTCATTCGAGCAGTACTTC.

The rearrangement joins TRBV7-9 to TRBJ1-1; TRBD1 is a possible D gene (5 bases). V was cut by 5 bases and J by 0 bases, with 13 bases left in between. Germline lookup yields CDR1 SEHNR and CDR2 FQNEAQ (reference sequence). The CDR3 is 15 amino acids. CDR3: CASSQPGDLNTEAFF. The CDR3 DNA follows: TGTGCCAGCAGCCAGCCGGGGGACCTGAACACTGAAGCTTTCTTT.

This chain joins TRBV5-1 and TRBJ2-1, with 9 bases that match TRBD1. The junction had 4 bases not matched to a gene; V was cut back by 3 bases and J by 3 bases. This CDR3 is 15 amino acids long. Germline V lookup: CDR1 SGHRS, CDR2 YFSETQ. The CDR3 DNA is TGCGCCAGCAGCTCTCCGGGACAGGGCTACAATGAGCAGTTCTTC. The encoded protein is CASSSPGQGYNEQFF. Drawing the rest from reference TRBV5-1 and TRBJ2-1, the complete variable domain is KAGVTQTPRYLIKTRGQQVTLSCSPISGHRSVSWYQQTPGQGLQFLFEYFSETQRNKGNFPGRFSGRQFSNSRSEMNVSTLELGDSALYLCASSSPGQGYNEQFFGPGTRLTVL.

This clone was observed a handful of times. The chain employs TRBV4-1 and TRBJ1-1; 10 nucleotides match TRBD1. CDR1 MGHRA and CDR2 YSYEKL come from the germline V gene. V trimming: 4 bases; J trimming: 2 bases; junction bases outside the gene matches: 4. This CDR3 spans 15 amino acids. CDR3 in DNA: TGCGCCAGCAGCCCCGGGACAGGGGCCAACACTGAAGCTTTCTTT. Encoded protein: CASSPGTGANTEAFF.

The chain is built from TRBV5-6 and TRBJ2-7; 7 positions agree with TRBD1. CDR1 SGHDT and CDR2 YYEEEE come from the germline V gene. The CDR3 sequence is 14 residues long. V shed 3 bases, J shed 3 bases, and the junction held 6 bases outside the gene matches. CDR3 loop: CASSSIDRDYEQYF. CDR3 bases: TGTGCCAGCAGCTCCATCGACAGGGACTACGAGCAGTACTTC.

A note on this clone: A junction end diverges from the germline sequence, so it may reflect a read error. The chain couples TRBV7-9 to TRBJ2-7; D is unclear. CDR1 and CDR2 from the germline V gene are SEHNR and FQNEAQ (reference sequence). The CDR3 has 11 residues. Here the CDR3 DNA reads TGTTCCAGCAGCTCCGTTTACGAGCAGTACTTC. Amino acid sequence: CSSSSVYEQYF.

The J gene is TRBJ2-7, the V gene TRBV9; 8 bases are shared with TRBD2. CDR1 is SGDLS, CDR2 YYNGEE, per germline. J lost 5 bases, V lost 4 bases, and 5 bases had no gene match. This CDR3 has 13 amino acids. CDR3 sequence reads: CASSPYGRDEQYF. DNA of the CDR3: TGTGCCAGCAGCCCCTACGGGAGGGACGAGCAGTACTTC.

DNA for the CDR3: TGTGCCAGCAGCTTGGACAGGGGCGATGAGCAGTTCTTC. Its translation: CASSLDRGDEQFF. This chain connects TRBV7-3 to TRBJ2-1, with 9 bases lining up with TRBD1. The CDR3 consists of 13 residues. The V and J ends lost 3 bases and 8 bases, in that order; junction bases with no gene match: 2. CDR1 SGHTA and CDR2 FQGTGA come from the germline V gene.

V gene TRBV27 combines with J gene TRBJ2-1, with 9 bases lining up with TRBD2. CDR3 length equals 15 residues. CDR1 is MNHEY, CDR2 SMNVEV, per germline (reference sequence). Trimming cost V 2 bases and J 7 bases; bases outside gene matches: 6. This chain's CDR3 is CASSLRASGMNEQFF. The CDR3 DNA sequence: TGTGCCAGCAGTTTACGCGCTAGCGGGATGAATGAGCAGTTCTTC.

This clone has just a few counts. The gene calls are TRBV7-3 and TRBJ2-6, with 9 bases fitting TRBD1. Germline V CDR1 and CDR2: SGHTA, FQGTGA. V lost 3 bases and J lost 1; bases outside the gene matches: 16. CDR3 length: 21 amino acids. This CDR3 reads CASSFAPVGDRVLSGANVLTF. The CDR3 DNA is TGTGCCAGCAGCTTCGCACCTGTGGGGGACAGGGTTTTATCTGGGGCCAACGTCCTGACTTTC.

The rearrangement links TRBV7-2 to TRBJ1-3; D perhaps matches TRBD1 (5 bases). The CDR3 runs to 15 residues. The germline V gene encodes CDR1 SGHTA and CDR2 FQGNSA. Deletions cut 5 bases from V and 4 bases from J, with 15 bases between. CDR3: CASSLTGFGGNTIYF. The CDR3 bases are TGTGCCAGCAGCCTCACAGGTTTCGGGGGAAACACCATATATTTT. Full variable domain (remainder filled in from reference TRBV7-2 and TRBJ1-3): GAGVSQSPSNKVTEKGKDVELRCDPISGHTALYWYRQSLGQGLEFLIYFQGNSAPDKSGLPSDRFSAERTGGSVSTLTIQRTQQEDSAVYLCASSLTGFGGNTIYFGEGSWLTVV.

This rearrangement joins TRBV4-3 to TRBJ1-1; TRBD1 is a possible D gene (6 bases). Trimming cost V 4 bases and J 5 bases, with 17 bases left between them. Looked up from germline, CDR1 is LGHNA and CDR2 is YSLEER. The CDR3 consists of 15 residues. The CDR3 DNA reads TGCGCCAGCAGCCCCTCCTGGGGGGGCGGAACTGAAGCTTTCTTT. Translation gives CASSPSWGGGTEAFF.

The V and J genes are TRBV6-1 and TRBJ2-3; 7 nucleotides match TRBD2. The J segment lost 3 bases and the V segment lost 3 bases, leaving 3 bases of the junction unmatched. The length of the CDR3 is 14 residues. Germline V gene data show CDR1 as MNHNS and CDR2 as SASEGT. The DNA of the CDR3 is TGTGCCAGCAGTGAGCAAGCGGGAACAGATACGCAGTATTTT. As protein: CASSEQAGTDTQYF.

The V gene is TRBV27, the J gene TRBJ1-1; a weak D match, TRBD1 (5 bases). Germline V gene data show CDR1 as MNHEY and CDR2 as SMNVEV (reference sequence). The length of the CDR3 is 13 residues. Trimming took 5 bases from V and 6 from J, leaving 13 bases between them. The CDR3 sequence: CASSDDRVAEAFF. As DNA, the CDR3 is TGTGCCAGCAGTGACGACAGAGTAGCTGAAGCTTTCTTT.

The chain couples TRBV4-3 to TRBJ2-1; TRBD2 might be the D (5 bases). The CDR3 sequence is 17 residues long. Germline loops: CDR1 LGHNA, CDR2 YSLEER. Trimming took off 0 bases at V and 6 bases at J, with 18 bases between the two ends. The CDR3 sequence is CASSQEFQLEESNEQFF. The CDR3 nucleotides are TGCGCCAGCAGCCAAGAGTTCCAACTGGAGGAGAGCAATGAGCAGTTCTTC.

V is TRBV11-2 and J is TRBJ2-5; the match to TRBD1 covers 9 bases. The better agreement between TRBJ2-7 and the DNA end casts doubt on the J call. Germline assignment: CDR1 SGHAT and CDR2 FQNNGV. The CDR3 is made up of 15 amino acids. CDR3 sequence: CASSLSGTGLYEQYF. CDR3 nucleotide sequence: TGTGCCAGCAGCTTATCCGGGACAGGGTTGTACGAGCAGTACTTC.